The 21 T cell receptor beta chains below all came from one sample that was sequenced in a study of T cells in Graves' hyperthyroidism and ophthalmopathy. RNA transcripts yielded amplified TCR beta CDR3 regions. In the first-round RT-PCR of the TCR CDR3, the HTBI primer set was used. TCRdb re-called the multiplex PCR reads through MiXCR, storing one row per CDR3 protein. This table has 550,000 to 650,000 distinct CDR3 sequences, more than 11% appearing once. The sample consisted of blood. The receptors were gathered from a woman aged 30 to 39 with Graves' hyperthyroidism that later progressed to Graves' ophthalmopathy.

The sample holds many counts of this clonotype. The V gene is TRBV3-1, the J gene TRBJ1-2; 7 nucleotides line up with TRBD1. The CDR3 loop spans 14 amino acids. The V and J ends lost 4 bases and 4 bases, in that order; junction bases with no gene match: 6. CDR1 and CDR2 (germline): LGHDT, YNNKEL (reference sequence). DNA of the CDR3: TGTGCCAGCAGCCGCGGACAGGCGCGCTATGGCTACACCTTC. Its translation: CASSRGQARYGYTF.

V gene TRBV7-9 combines with J gene TRBJ2-7, with a possible D match to TRBD2 (5 bases). Germline V gene data show CDR1 as SEHNR and CDR2 as FQNEAQ (reference sequence). V lost 5 bases, J lost 3 bases, and 14 bases lay in between. The CDR3 contains 14 residues. Written as DNA, the CDR3 is TGTGCCAGCAGCCTCCCGGGGATTGGCTACGAGCAGTACTTC. It yields the protein CASSLPGIGYEQYF.

This clonotype was seen only a few times. The chain uses TRBV19 and TRBJ2-1, with 14 nucleotides matching TRBD2. Germline values: CDR1 LNHDA, CDR2 SQIVND (reference sequence). Unmatched junction bases numbered 9, after V lost 8 bases and J lost 9 bases. The CDR3 is made up of 15 amino acids. CDR3 residues: CASVGLAGERGEQFF. The CDR3 bases are TGTGCCAGTGTGGGACTAGCGGGAGAGAGGGGTGAGCAGTTCTTC.

This clonotype was counted between two and nine times. This sequence joins TRBV6-1 and TRBJ2-1; D is ambiguous. CDR1 and CDR2 from the germline V gene are MNHNS and SASEGT. This CDR3 has 13 residues. V lost 5 bases and J lost 6, with 11 bases in between. The CDR3 here is CASSPGSTNEQFF. As DNA, the CDR3 is TGTGCCAGCAGTCCCGGGTCTACCAATGAGCAGTTCTTC.

This clonotype has ten or more counts. J is TRBJ2-7 and V is TRBV7-2, with D unresolved. From germline, CDR1 is SGHTA and CDR2 FQGNSA. The CDR3 covers 15 residues. Trimming shortened V by 1 base and J by 2 bases, and 12 bases separated the two germline ends. CDR3 bases: TGTGCCAGCAGCTTAGGTATGGGTCTACCCTACGAGCAGTACTTC. Its protein is CASSLGMGLPYEQYF.

This clonotype was found many times. This sequence joins TRBV24-1 and TRBJ1-1; D may be TRBD1 (6 bases). Trimming stripped 3 bases from V and 5 bases from J, with 15 bases between. CDR3 length: 15 amino acids. The germline V gene encodes CDR1 KGHDR and CDR2 SFDVKD. CDR3 in amino acids: CATSDTVAGDTEAFF. The CDR3 DNA reads as TGTGCCACCAGTGATACCGTCGCAGGGGATACTGAAGCTTTCTTT.

The table lists this clonotype with many counts. The V call is TRBV20-1, the J call TRBJ2-2; the match to TRBD2 covers 7 bases. V trimming: 3 bases; J trimming: 6 bases; junction bases outside the gene matches: 7. From germline, CDR1 is DFQATT and CDR2 SNEGSKA (reference sequence). The CDR3 totals 14 residues. The CDR3 nucleotides read TGCAGTGCTAGTCAAGCGGGAATCCCCGGGGAGCTGTTTTTT. Encoded protein: CSASQAGIPGELFF.

This clonotype was observed many times. V gene TRBV18 combines with J gene TRBJ2-3; possibly TRBD2 for D (5 bases). This CDR3 contains 15 residues. V lost 3 bases and J 3 bases, leaving 13 bases between the germline ends. CDR1 and CDR2 (germline): KGHSH, LQKENI. For the CDR3, the DNA is TGTGCCAGCTCACCGGGAGTAGGAAGGACAGATACGCAGTATTTT. It is translated as CASSPGVGRTDTQYF.

This clonotype was counted many times. V and J are TRBV14 and TRBJ2-7; weak D call: TRBD1 (6 bases). The V gene lost 3 bases and the J gene lost 4 bases, with 16 bases spanning the gap. Germline V CDR1 and CDR2: SGHDN, FVKESK. The CDR3 length is 15 residues. The CDR3, as DNA: TGTGCCAGCAGCCATCTTTCAGGGGCCACATACGAGCAGTACTTC. Encoded protein: CASSHLSGATYEQYF. Using reference TRBV14 and TRBJ2-7 for the parts outside the CDR3, the full variable domain is EAGVTQFPSHSVIEKGQTVTLRCDPISGHDNLYWYRRVMGKEIKFLLHFVKESKQDESGMPNNRFLAERTGGTYSTLKVQPAELEDSGVYFCASSHLSGATYEQYFGPGTRLTVT.

The table lists this clonotype with many counts. The V gene is TRBV6-2 or TRBV6-3, the J gene TRBJ1-4; tentative D call: TRBD1 (5 bases). Per the germline V gene, CDR1 is MNHEY and CDR2 is SVGEGT. Deletions cut 7 bases from V and 7 bases from J, with 16 bases between. The CDR3 is 14 amino acids. The chain's CDR3 is CASNQGSPIEKLFF. As DNA, the CDR3 is TGTGCCAGCAACCAGGGAAGTCCGATTGAAAAACTGTTTTTT.

This clonotype has at least ten counts. The rearrangement uses TRBV3-1 and TRBJ2-3; D might be TRBD2 (6 bases). Looked up from germline, CDR1 is LGHDT and CDR2 is YNNKEL (reference sequence). Between the trimmed V and J ends, which lost 1 base and 11 bases, there was a span of 13 bases. This CDR3 spans 13 amino acids. The CDR3 protein is CASSQGEERGQYF. The CDR3 region has the DNA TGTGCCAGCAGCCAAGGGGAGGAGAGAGGGCAGTATTTT.

The sample holds many counts of this clonotype. The rearrangement links TRBV14 to TRBJ2-2; weak D call: TRBD1 (6 bases). Germline V gene sequence: CDR1 SGHDN, CDR2 FVKESK. With 4 bases removed from V and 2 bases from J, the gap between germline ends came to 11 bases. CDR3 size: 15 residues. CDR3 nucleotide sequence: TGTGCCAGCAGCCCCCAGGGGATAAACACCGGGGAGCTGTTTTTT. Amino acid sequence: CASSPQGINTGELFF.

This chain connects TRBV27 to TRBJ2-7; weak D call: TRBD1 (5 bases). The germline gives CDR1 MNHEY, CDR2 SMNVEV (reference sequence). The CDR3 sequence is 14 residues long. With 5 bases removed from V and 0 bases from J, the gap between germline ends came to 11 bases. CDR3 nucleotides: TGTGCCAGCAGTCCGCAGACAGACTCCTACGAGCAGTACTTC. This codes for CASSPQTDSYEQYF.

In this sample, this clonotype turned up many times. This chain joins TRBV10-3 and TRBJ2-1; 7 bases align to TRBD2. Germline V gene sequence: CDR1 ENHRY, CDR2 SYGVKD. With 0 bases clipped from V and 5 bases from J, the junction kept 7 bases outside the gene matches. There are 16 residues in the CDR3. The CDR3, as DNA: TGTGCCATCAGTGAGTCCGGTCTAGCGGCAAACAATGAGCAGTTCTTC. The encoded protein is CAISESGLAANNEQFF.

This clonotype was recorded many times. The V and J genes are TRBV27 and TRBJ1-2; 12 nucleotides align to TRBD1. Germline assignment: CDR1 MNHEY and CDR2 SMNVEV (reference sequence). CDR3 length: 16 amino acids. J gave up 3 bases and V 0 bases, and 2 bases lay outside the gene matches. The CDR3 coding sequence is TGTGCCAGCAGTTTATCGGGGGACAGGGGGCACTATGGCTACACCTTC. Translating it yields CASSLSGDRGHYGYTF.

Ten or more counts support this clonotype. The V call is TRBV29-1, the J call TRBJ1-4; D remains ambiguous. Trimming shortened V by 4 bases and J by 7 bases, and 10 bases separated the two germline ends. The CDR3 contains 12 residues. In germline, CDR1 is SQVTM, CDR2 ANQGSEA. CDR3 residues: CSVALSGEKLFF. The CDR3 DNA reads TGCAGCGTTGCCCTGAGCGGTGAAAAACTGTTTTTT.

V gene TRBV18 combines with J gene TRBJ2-3; D unclear. From germline, CDR1 is KGHSH and CDR2 LQKENI. The CDR3 totals 13 residues. The ends were cut back, 3 bases at V and 4 bases at J, with 8 bases in the middle. CDR3 nucleotides: TGTGCCAGCTCACCGCCGGTGGCAGATACGCAGTATTTT. Translated: CASSPPVADTQYF.

The chain employs TRBV30 and TRBJ2-3, with TRBD2 matching over 10 bases. J was trimmed by 2 bases and V by 1 base; bases with no gene match: 3. The CDR3 contains 15 residues. The germline CDR1 and CDR2 sequences are GTSNPN and SVGIG (reference sequence). The CDR3 sequence: CAWSGLAGATDTQYF. The DNA for the CDR3 is TGTGCCTGGAGTGGGCTAGCGGGGGCCACAGATACGCAGTATTTT. Full variable domain (missing parts from reference TRBV30 and TRBJ2-3): SQTIHQWPATLVQPVGSPLSLECTVEGTSNPNLYWYRQAAGRGLQLLFYSVGIGQISSEVPQNLSASRPQDRQFILSSKKLLLSDSGFYLCAWSGLAGATDTQYFGPGTRLTVL.

Many counts were recorded for this clonotype. V and J are TRBV20-1 and TRBJ2-3; D is ambiguous. Between the trimmed V and J ends, which lost 1 base and 0 bases, there was a span of 14 bases. This CDR3 is built from 16 residues. Per the germline V gene, CDR1 is DFQATT and CDR2 is SNEGSKA (reference sequence). The CDR3 region is CSARGIQNPSTDTQYF. The CDR3, as DNA: TGCAGTGCTAGAGGAATACAAAATCCGAGCACAGATACGCAGTATTTT.

This clonotype was counted many times. The V gene is TRBV2, the J gene TRBJ2-1; D ambiguous. Per germline, CDR1 SNHLY and CDR2 FYNNEI. This CDR3 contains 10 residues. Trimming took 6 bases from V and 6 from J, leaving 3 bases between them. CDR3 DNA: TGTGCCAGCAGCTCCAATGAGCAGTTCTTC. This sequence encodes CASSSNEQFF.

This clonotype was found many times. The V call is TRBV20-1, the J call TRBJ2-3; a possible D gene is TRBD1 (5 bases). Germline CDR1 DFQATT, CDR2 SNEGSKA (reference sequence). With 6 bases removed from V and 4 bases from J, the gap between germline ends came to 17 bases. The CDR3 consists of 14 residues. The CDR3 here is CSASTEGYADTQYF. The CDR3, as DNA: TGCAGTGCATCGACAGAAGGGTACGCAGATACGCAGTATTTT.